This T cell receptor (beta chain) stems from a study of CXCR3-negative and CXCR3-positive naive CD8 T cells. UMI-tagged TRB cDNA libraries were built via 5' RACE. From its re-call of the 5' RACE reads, TCRdb lists each CDR3 protein once, without DNA. The sample has 45,000 to 65,000 distinct CDR3 sequences. Germline lookup yields CDR1 MNHEY and CDR2 SMNVEV (reference sequence). The CDR3 is 15 residues long. The genes are TRBV27 and TRBJ2-7; the D call from TCRdb, TRBD2, cannot be confirmed without DNA. The receptor comes from a human donor in good health. Some clones in this sample may be carry-over from other donors' samples. Sequences were obtained from naive CXCR3- CD8+ T cells from blood. The subset denotes: CD45RO-CCR7+CD27+CD95- naive CD8+ T cells lacking CXCR3 (TNR3-). Here the CDR3 reads CASSLIASGIYEQYF.